These T cell receptor beta chains were read from a single sample in a study of shared clonotypes between healthy human individuals. The protocol was immunoSEQ multiplex PCR, while the TCRdb copy is restricted to in-frame clones and leaves out a portion. The sample lists about 1.5 million clones; roughly 95% were seen once. The sample consisted of naive CD4+ T cells sorted from blood. These TCRs come from a man aged 25-45 years in good health. The CDR3 runs from the conserved cysteine through the conserved F or W. D genes are given only for firm matches. Size tells how often a clone was seen (once, few, many) or the class of an expanded clone, and some rows leave it out.

once	TRBJ2-7	TRBV5-1	-	13	TGCGCCAGCGGCCGGGACAAAACCTACGAGCAGTACTTC	CASGRDKTYEQYF
-	TRBJ1-5	TRBV6-1	TRBD1	15	TGTGCCAGCAGAAAGACGGGGACAGGCAATCAGCCCCAGCATTTT	CASRKTGTGNQPQHF
-	TRBJ2-1	TRBV7-2	-	18	TGTGCCAGCAGCTTGTTTCGGGCCCCAATAGACATGGACAATGAGCAGTTCTTC	CASSLFRAPIDMDNEQFF
-	TRBJ2-3	TRBV7-8	TRBD2	18	TGTGCCAGCAGCTTAGAAAGAGGGACTAGCGGGTACACAGATACGCAGTATTTT	CASSLERGTSGYTDTQYF
-	TRBJ2-6	TRBV15	TRBD1	20	TGTGCCACCAGCAGAGACAATCTACAGGGGGCGGGCGCTGGGGCCAACGTCCTGACTTTC	CATSRDNLQGAGAGANVLTF
-	TRBJ1-3	TRBV30	-	13	TGTGCCTGGAGTGTATTACAGGGAAACACCATATATTTT	CAWSVLQGNTIYF
-	TRBJ2-7	TRBV7-9	-	12	TGTGCCAGCAGCTTAAAGGGCGGCGAGCAGTACTTC	CASSLKGGEQYF
-	TRBJ2-7	TRBV19	-	13	TGTGCCAGTGGGTTGCTGTCGGGACACGAGCAGTACTTC	CASGLLSGHEQYF
-	TRBJ2-5	TRBV14	-	13	TGTGCCAGCAGCTCTACCATCCAAGGGGCCCAGTACTTC	CASSSTIQGAQYF
once	TRBJ2-5	TRBV9	-	14	TGTGCCAGCAGCGTTGTGGAGGAGAAAGAGACCCAGTACTTC	CASSVVEEKETQYF
-	TRBJ1-2	TRBV2	TRBD1	12	TGTGCCAGCAGTTTAACAGGGGTTGGCTACACCTTC	CASSLTGVGYTF
few	TRBJ1-2	TRBV7-2	TRBD1	15	TGTGCCAGCAGCTCTCGACAGGGAAGCAATAGCGGCTACACCTTC	CASSSRQGSNSGYTF
-	TRBJ1-2	TRBV14	-	14	TGTGCCAGCAGCCAAGCGAGCCCAGTTGAAGGCTACACCTTC	CASSQASPVEGYTF
-	TRBJ2-5	TRBV9	TRBD2	15	TGTGCCAGCAGCGTAGCAGGGACTAAAGAAGAGACCCAGTACTTC	CASSVAGTKEETQYF
-	TRBJ2-2	TRBV5-4	TRBD2	17	TGTGCCAGCAGCTTCCGGCTAGCGGGCTCGAACACCGGGGAGCTGTTTTTT	CASSFRLAGSNTGELFF
once	TRBJ1-5	TRBV5-5	-	15	TGTGCCAGCAGCTTATCGACCGATAGCAATCAGCCCCAGCATTTT	CASSLSTDSNQPQHF
-	TRBJ2-7	TRBV4-1	TRBD2	15	TGCGCCAGCAGCCAAGAGGAGCGGGAGGGCCCCGAGCAGTACTTC	CASSQEEREGPEQYF
-	TRBJ2-7	TRBV13	TRBD2	15	TGTGCCAGCAACTTGGGGGGAGGGAAGGGTTACGAGCAGTACTTC	CASNLGGGKGYEQYF
once	TRBJ2-1	TRBV29-1	-	17	TGCAGCGCGGACCCTCACCCCGGGACCAGAGTGGCCAATGAGCAGTTCTTC	CSADPHPGTRVANEQFF
-	TRBJ2-3	TRBV30	TRBD2	15	TGTGCCTGGTCTAGAGGCGGGAGAGGCACAGATACGCAGTATTTT	CAWSRGGRGTDTQYF
-	TRBJ2-1	TRBV29-1	-	15	TGCAGTGTTGAACGACTACTAACCTCCTACAATGAGCAGTTCTTC	CSVERLLTSYNEQFF
-	TRBJ2-5	TRBV5-6	-	13	TGTGCCAGCAACCCGCAGGGGCAAGAGACCCAGTACTTC	CASNPQGQETQYF
-	TRBJ2-3	TRBV2	-	12	TGTGCCAGCAGTGAAGACCTGGGAACGCAGTATTTT	CASSEDLGTQYF